These 10 T cell receptor beta chains were all obtained from the same sample, sequenced in a study of blood T cell repertoires in COVID-19. Generated by immunoSEQ multiplex PCR, the TCRdb table keeps only in-frame clones and is missing some. The sample contains fewer than 500,000 clones, more than 75% of which appear only once. Sequencing used peripheral blood. The source of these receptors is a human donor with acute or convalescent COVID-19. The donor label of this sample is uncertain.

This clone was seen once. CDR3 region: CASSYSGNLGAETQYF. The CDR3 bases are TGTGCCAGCAGTTACTCGGGAAATTTGGGGGCAGAGACCCAGTACTTC. The V gene is TRBV6-5, the J gene TRBJ2-5, with D possibly matching TRBD1 (6 bases). Trimming stripped 0 bases from V and 4 bases from J, with 15 bases between. From germline, CDR1 is MNHEY and CDR2 SVGAGI. The CDR3 has 16 residues.

The rearrangement uses TRBV5-1 and TRBJ1-1, with a tentative D call TRBD1 (5 bases). CDR1 SGHRS and CDR2 YFSETQ come from the germline V gene. The CDR3 sequence is 15 residues long. V shed 5 bases and J shed 8 bases, with 22 bases lying between them. The DNA for the CDR3 is TGCGCCAGCAGTCCTGCGGCGGGACTGGCTGTCGAAGCTTTCTTT. The encoded protein is CASSPAAGLAVEAFF.

V is TRBV2 and J is TRBJ1-1; D is undetermined. Trimming left V 2 bases short and J 1 base short, with 11 bases between. The CDR3 has 15 residues. Per the germline V gene, CDR1 is SNHLY and CDR2 is FYNNEI. CDR3 residues: CASSEPGRANTEAFF. DNA for the CDR3: TGTGCCAGCAGTGAACCGGGGAGGGCGAACACTGAAGCTTTCTTT.

This clone occurred many times. The chain is built from TRBV2 and TRBJ1-2; 8 bases map to TRBD1. With 7 bases clipped from V and 7 bases from J, the junction kept 8 bases outside the gene matches. The CDR3 extends over 13 amino acids. The germline gives CDR1 SNHLY, CDR2 FYNNEI. CDR3 protein: CASKLQGVGGYTF. The CDR3 DNA is TGTGCCAGCAAGCTACAGGGGGTGGGTGGCTACACCTTC.

This chain connects TRBV5-4 to TRBJ2-7; 8 nucleotides align to TRBD1. The CDR3 loop spans 14 amino acids. The trim removed 0 bases at V and 6 bases at J, leaving 5 bases unmatched. In germline, CDR1 is SGHNT, CDR2 YYREEE (reference sequence). CDR3 loop: CASSLGQGIGEQYF. The CDR3 DNA follows: TGTGCCAGCAGCTTGGGACAGGGGATCGGCGAGCAGTACTTC.

V is TRBV9 and J is TRBJ1-5; D gene ambiguous. The CDR3 extends over 15 amino acids. From germline, CDR1 is SGDLS and CDR2 YYNGEE. V dropped 0 bases and J dropped 4 bases, with 11 bases sitting between them. In DNA form, the CDR3 reads TGTGCCAGCAGCGTAGGTCAGTCTTGGAATCAGCCCCAGCATTTT. Residues: CASSVGQSWNQPQHF.

V gene TRBV7-2 combines with J gene TRBJ2-4; D possibly corresponds to TRBD2 (6 bases). The length of the CDR3 is 13 residues. CDR1 and CDR2 (germline): SGHTA, FQGNSA. V dropped 5 bases and J dropped 6 bases, with 11 bases sitting between them. CDR3 coding DNA: TGTGCCAGCAGCCCGGGACTGCTAAACATTCAGTACTTC. Its translation is CASSPGLLNIQYF.

The chain carries TRBV5-1 and TRBJ1-6, with TRBD1 matching 8 bases. This CDR3 is 17 amino acids long. Trimming took 0 bases from V and 10 from J; bases not matched to a gene: 12. Germline V gene sequence: CDR1 SGHRS, CDR2 YFSETQ. The CDR3 DNA sequence: TGCGCCAGCAGCTTGGGGACAGGGAGGCTAAGAGGATCACCCCTCCACTTT. Translating it yields CASSLGTGRLRGSPLHF.

The chain is built from TRBV19 and TRBJ2-5, with TRBD1 matching over 10 bases. The CDR3 contains 16 residues. The trim removed 4 bases at V and 4 bases at J, leaving 9 bases unmatched. Germline-derived CDR1 and CDR2 are LNHDA and SQIVND (reference sequence). The CDR3 is CASSTSRQGAGETQYF. DNA of the CDR3: TGTGCCAGTAGTACCTCGAGACAGGGGGCGGGAGAGACCCAGTACTTC.

This clone was counted once. The V and J genes are TRBV10-3 and TRBJ1-3, with TRBD1 matching over 7 bases. CDR3 size: 17 residues. J was trimmed by 2 bases and V by 6 bases; bases with no gene match: 13. The germline V gene has CDR1 ENHRY and CDR2 SYGVKD. The CDR3 DNA is TGTGCCATCAGGACATCCTACAGGGGCCTTCCTGGAAACACCATATATTTT. This translates into CAIRTSYRGLPGNTIYF.